Listed here are 22 T cell receptor beta chains from one sample, sequenced in a study of cytomegalovirus exposure and HLA in healthy donors (dated by TCRdb to 2017 to 2019). The library was built by means of the immunoSEQ multiplex PCR assay. Imported from immuneACCESS, the table was reduced by TCRdb to in-frame sequences with V and J called. These copies leave out some clones; in studies compared against another copy, an unresolved V gene accounts for under half, and the cause of the remainder is not known. This sample gives about 66,000 clones in total; approximately 96% of them show up just once. The leading ten clones occupy about 1.6% of the sample. Sequencing was carried out using PBMCs. These receptors were taken from a woman between 18 and 29 years old in good health and CMV-seropositive.

The genes are TRBV6-1 and TRBJ2-5; 11 bases match TRBD1. CDR1 and CDR2 from the germline V gene are MNHNS and SASEGT. The CDR3 extends over 16 amino acids. The J segment lost 4 bases and the V segment lost 4 bases, leaving 8 bases of the junction unmatched. CDR3 amino acids: CASSGGTGGTGETQYF. In DNA form, the CDR3 reads TGTGCCAGCAGTGGAGGGACAGGGGGTACTGGAGAGACCCAGTACTTC.

The genes are TRBV6-1 and TRBJ2-1, with 7 bases matching TRBD2. CDR3 length: 15 residues. Losses at the gene ends were 6 bases for V and 2 bases for J; bases not matched to a gene: 7. Germline V gives CDR1 MNHNS, CDR2 SASEGT. For the CDR3, the DNA is TGTGCCAGCAGGGGGAGGGATAAGACCTACAATGAGCAGTTCTTC. This codes for CASRGRDKTYNEQFF.

V is TRBV2 and J is TRBJ2-2; TRBD2 matches 12 bases. The CDR3 loop spans 20 amino acids. Germline CDR1 and CDR2: SNHLY and FYNNEI. V trimming: 0 bases; J trimming: 1 base; junction bases outside the gene matches: 9. The CDR3 DNA reads as TGTGCCAGCAGTGAAGCAAGGAAGGGGGGACTAGCGGGGAACACCGGGGAGCTGTTTTTT. This gives the protein CASSEARKGGLAGNTGELFF. Complete variable domain (other parts from reference TRBV2 and TRBJ2-2): EPEVTQTPSHQVTQMGQEVILRCVPISNHLYFYWYRQILGQKVEFLVSFYNNEISEKSEIFDDQFSVERPDGSNFTLKIRSTKLEDSAMYFCASSEARKGGLAGNTGELFFGEGSRLTVL.

The chain has TRBV7-9 and TRBJ2-7; TRBD2 agrees at 7 bases. The CDR3 is 14 amino acids. CDR1 SEHNR and CDR2 FQNEAQ come from the germline V gene (reference sequence). V lost 0 bases to trimming and J lost 6 bases; unmatched junction nucleotides: 5. DNA for the CDR3: TGTGCCAGCAGCTTAGCTAGCGGGCCGACCGAGCAGTACTTC. Translated: CASSLASGPTEQYF.

The V gene is TRBV5-4, the J gene TRBJ2-7, with TRBD1 matching 8 bases. The CDR3 runs to 15 residues. V was clipped by 7 bases and J by 5 bases; unmatched bases: 14. The germline CDR1 and CDR2 sequences are SGHNT and YYREEE (reference sequence). The CDR3 nucleotides are TGTGCCAGCGGAAGGATACAGGGGGAGCTTAACGAGCAGTACTTC. It encodes CASGRIQGELNEQYF.

The gene calls are TRBV7-3 and TRBJ2-1, with TRBD2 identical over 12 bases. V shed 5 bases, J shed 13 bases, and the junction held 9 bases outside the gene matches. Germline CDR1 is SGHTA and CDR2 is FQGTGA. CDR3 size: 14 residues. CDR3 sequence (DNA): TGTGCCAGCAGCCGCTCTCTAGCGGGAGGGCCCCAGTTCTTC. Translated: CASSRSLAGGPQFF.

This sequence joins TRBV19 and TRBJ1-2, with D hard to call. There are 13 residues in the CDR3. Germline V lookup: CDR1 LNHDA, CDR2 SQIVND (reference sequence). The ends were cut back, 7 bases at V and 8 bases at J, with 17 bases in the middle. The CDR3 DNA is TGTGCCAGTACTACAACTTCAAGGGAGGGCTACACCTTC. It encodes CASTTTSREGYTF.

The sample holds one count of this clone. This sequence joins TRBV28 and TRBJ2-7, with 8 nucleotides matching TRBD1. CDR3 length equals 15 residues. The junction had 6 bases not matched to a gene; V was cut back by 2 bases and J by 3 bases. Germline V gives CDR1 MDHEN, CDR2 SYDVKM. As DNA, the CDR3 is TGTGCCAGCAGTTTAAGACAGGGGATCGGCTACGAGCAGTACTTC. Its protein product is CASSLRQGIGYEQYF.

The rearrangement uses TRBV6-1 and TRBJ1-2; 10 bases match TRBD1. This CDR3 is built from 14 residues. The germline gives CDR1 MNHNS, CDR2 SASEGT. Trimming took 8 bases from V and 3 from J; bases not matched to a gene: 6. CDR3 coding DNA: TGTGCCAGCGGAGACAGGGGGCTCGACTATGGCTACACCTTC. It encodes CASGDRGLDYGYTF.

V gene TRBV7-9 combines with J gene TRBJ1-1, with TRBD1 matching 9 bases. The CDR3 is 14 amino acids. CDR1 and CDR2 from the germline V gene are SEHNR and FQNEAQ (reference sequence). Losses at the gene ends were 4 bases for V and 1 base for J; bases not matched to a gene: 1. DNA of the CDR3: TGTGCCAGCAGCTCGGGACAGGGGAACACTGAAGCTTTCTTT. It is translated as CASSSGQGNTEAFF.

As DNA, the CDR3 is TGTGCCAGCAGTTTATCCGGCCGGGGGGCAGGAGCTTTCTTT. It translates to CASSLSGRGAGAFF. The rearrangement joins TRBV28 to TRBJ1-1; TRBD1 is a possible D gene (6 bases). This CDR3 is 14 amino acids long. Germline assignment: CDR1 MDHEN and CDR2 SYDVKM. With 1 base removed from V and 10 bases from J, the gap between germline ends came to 16 bases.

J is TRBJ2-5 and V is TRBV11-3; a possible D gene is TRBD2 (6 bases). CDR1 is SGHNT, CDR2 YENEEA, per germline. The germline V and J ends were trimmed by 5 bases and 4 bases, with 11 bases remaining between them. There are 13 residues in the CDR3. The CDR3 nucleotides read TGTGCCAGCAGCCAGACTAGTGTAGAGACCCAGTACTTC. As protein: CASSQTSVETQYF.

J is TRBJ2-1 and V is TRBV4-1; 11 bases are a match to TRBD2. This CDR3 contains 18 residues. Trimming at V came to 0 bases and at J to 10 bases, leaving 14 bases not matched to a gene. Germline V gene lookup returns CDR1 MGHRA and CDR2 YSYEKL. The chain's CDR3 is CASSQELAGEGSNREQFF. The CDR3 bases are TGCGCCAGCAGCCAAGAACTAGCGGGAGAGGGGTCCAATAGAGAGCAGTTCTTC.

Only one count was recorded for this clone. V usage is TRBV5-1 and J usage is TRBJ2-2; 7 bases are shared with TRBD1. The CDR3 loop spans 15 amino acids. The junction had 4 bases not matched to a gene; V was cut back by 0 bases and J by 5 bases. CDR1 is SGHRS, CDR2 YFSETQ, per germline. The CDR3 reads CASSLATGATGELFF. The CDR3 DNA sequence: TGCGCCAGCAGCTTGGCCACAGGGGCTACCGGGGAGCTGTTTTTT.

Concerning this clone itself: Its ends do not fully match the called genes, so a read error is possible. This sequence joins TRBV25-1 and TRBJ2-2, with 9 bases that match TRBD2. Germline V gene sequence: CDR1 MGHDK, CDR2 SYGVNS. The CDR3 contains 17 residues. The CDR3 DNA sequence: TGTGCCAGCAGTGAATTGGCGGGAGGGCTTCAACACCGGGGAGCTGTTTTT. Its translation is CASSELAGGLQHRGAVF.

The rearrangement uses TRBV6-1 and TRBJ1-5, with D perhaps TRBD1 (5 bases). Germline assignment: CDR1 MNHNS and CDR2 SASEGT. This CDR3 contains 13 residues. The ends were cut back, 3 bases at V and 6 bases at J, with 9 bases in the middle. CDR3: CASSDGGGQPQHF. CDR3 bases: TGTGCCAGCAGTGATGGGGGGGGTCAGCCCCAGCATTTT.

This clone was seen only once. This chain uses TRBV10-1 with TRBJ1-4; TRBD1 matches at 8 bases. Germline V gene data show CDR1 as WNHNN and CDR2 as SYGVQD (reference sequence). The length of the CDR3 is 16 residues. Trimming at V came to 0 bases and at J to 8 bases, leaving 8 bases not matched to a gene. The CDR3 is CASSESSGQGEEKLFF. CDR3 DNA sequence: TGCGCCAGCAGTGAGTCTTCAGGACAGGGCGAAGAAAAACTGTTTTTT.

This chain uses TRBV30 with TRBJ2-5, with TRBD2 as a possible D gene (5 bases). V lost 2 bases and J 4 bases, leaving 8 bases between the germline ends. The CDR3 is 12 amino acids. Germline-derived CDR1 and CDR2 are GTSNPN and SVGIG (reference sequence). Here the CDR3 DNA reads TGTGCCTGGAGTACTAGGAGAGAGACCCAGTACTTC. Translated, it gives CAWSTRRETQYF. Using reference TRBV30 and TRBJ2-5 for the parts outside the CDR3, the full variable domain is SQTIHQWPATLVQPVGSPLSLECTVEGTSNPNLYWYRQAAGRGLQLLFYSVGIGQISSEVPQNLSASRPQDRQFILSSKKLLLSDSGFYLCAWSTRRETQYFGPGTRLLVL.

This chain connects TRBV9 to TRBJ2-5; 7 bases line up with TRBD1. Germline assignment: CDR1 SGDLS and CDR2 YYNGEE. After removal of 3 bases from V and 0 bases from J, the junction contained 14 bases not matched to a gene. This CDR3 contains 18 residues. The CDR3 loop is CASSAPDRPVYDQETQYF. The DNA for the CDR3 is TGTGCCAGCAGCGCCCCGGACAGGCCGGTTTATGACCAAGAGACCCAGTACTTC.

This clone has only a few counts. The chain uses TRBV28 and TRBJ2-7, with a possible D match to TRBD1 (6 bases). Germline V CDR1 and CDR2: MDHEN, SYDVKM. V lost 8 bases, J lost 4 bases, and 6 bases lay in between. CDR3 length equals 10 residues. CDR3 sequence reads: CASGQYEQYF. In DNA form, the CDR3 reads TGTGCCAGCGGACAGTACGAGCAGTACTTC.

The gene calls are TRBV27 and TRBJ2-1, with unresolved D. CDR3 length: 12 amino acids. CDR1 and CDR2 (germline): MNHEY, SMNVEV (reference sequence). With 7 bases removed from V and 5 bases from J, the gap between germline ends came to 9 bases. As DNA, the CDR3 is TGTGCCAGCAACGGGTTCGACAATGAGCAGTTCTTC. Its translation is CASNGFDNEQFF.

This chain connects TRBV9 to TRBJ1-3, with a tentative D call TRBD1 (5 bases). V was pared by 0 bases and J by 2 bases, with 12 bases between. Germline V CDR1 and CDR2: SGDLS, YYNGEE. The CDR3 has 16 residues. The CDR3 DNA is TGTGCCAGCAGCGTAGGTGGCAGGGCCCCTGGAAACACCATATATTTT. Amino acid sequence: CASSVGGRAPGNTIYF.